This T cell receptor beta chain was identified in a study of human T cells and chemical hapten exposure. Study in general: Patients received weekly diphenylcyclopropenone doses to the scalp throughout the approximately 25-week study.

Many counts were recorded for this clonotype. V gave up 5 bases and J gave up 0 bases, with 17 bases separating them. The CDR3 is made up of 17 amino acids. Germline V gene sequence: CDR1 LGHNT, CDR2 FRNRAP. Time point noted: patch test 2, 6 weeks after DPC sensitization. Treatment: therapeutic diphenylcyclopropenone sensitization with weekly scalp DPC. TCRdb independently ran MiXCR on the RACE reads; one entry per CDR3 protein. The repertoire consists of about 140,000 distinct CDR3 sequences, with 12% occurring once and the leading ten covering about 1.4%. The J gene is TRBJ2-1, the V gene TRBV12-5, with D maybe TRBD2 (6 bases). The source was whole blood, collected in connection with sensitization to the hapten diphenylcyclopropenone (DPC). The source is a woman aged 45-65 years with alopecia areata. Some clones in this sample may be carry-over from other donors' samples. As DNA, the CDR3 is TGTGCTAGTGGTCCCTGGTCCGGGACTTTCTCCTACAATGAGCAGTTCTTC. Encoded protein: CASGPWSGTFSYNEQFF. The full variable domain, rest sourced from reference TRBV12-5 and TRBJ2-1, is DARVTQTPRHKVTEMGQEVTMRCQPILGHNTVFWYRQTMMQGLELLAYFRNRAPLDDSGMPKDRFSAEMPDATLATLKIQPSEPRDSAVYFCASGPWSGTFSYNEQFFGPGTRLTVL.